The clone carrying this T cell receptor beta chain was seen once. Trimming took off 0 bases at V and 10 bases at J, with 15 bases between the two ends. Looked up from germline, CDR1 is MGHRA and CDR2 is YSYEKL. CDR3 size: 15 residues. The record originates from a study of immune characterization of retroperitoneal liposarcoma. TCRdb re-analysed the PCR reads in MiXCR, keeping a single row per CDR3 protein. The sample includes around 20,000 distinct CDR3 sequences, 37% seen only once; the top ten take about 7%. Sequencing used blood. The TCR comes from a male donor with retroperitoneal liposarcoma. This sequence joins TRBV4-1 and TRBJ1-4; no reliable D call. The CDR3 loop is CASSQEVGYGRKLFF. CDR3 in DNA: TGCGCCAGCAGCCAAGAAGTGGGGTACGGAAGAAAACTGTTTTTT.